The rows below give T cell receptor beta chains drawn from one sample of a study of identical twins. One entry per CDR3 protein results from TCRdb running MiXCR on the 5' RACE reads. The table lists under 900,000 distinct CDR3 sequences, roughly 12% of them singletons. The same data also contributed to another study, on yellow fever vaccine responses in identical twins.

The sequenced material came from PBMCs. Receptors were obtained from a woman aged 18 to 35 in good health. The CDR3 runs from the conserved cysteine through the conserved F or W. A D gene is named only where the DNA matches it firmly. A clone size is listed for some rows: how often the clone was seen (once, few, many), or a class if it is expanded.

13,TRBJ2-5,TRBV6-1,TRBD1,-,TGTGCCAGCACCCGACAGGGCCAAGAGACCCAGTACTTC,CASTRQGQETQYF
14,TRBJ1-2,TRBV27,-,many,TGTGCCAGCAGTGCCTCAGTTTTCAGGGATGGCTACACCTTC,CASSASVFRDGYTF
14,TRBJ1-4,TRBV6-5,-,few,TGTGCCAGCAGTTACGGGCGGGTTAATGAAAAACTGTTTTTT,CASSYGRVNEKLFF
13,TRBJ2-7,TRBV28,-,few,TGTGCCAGCACCCCTCCCGGGACTTACGAGCAGTACTTC,CASTPPGTYEQYF
15,TRBJ2-2,TRBV18,TRBD1,many,TGTGCCAGCTCACGACAGGGGGCCGACACCGGGGAGCTGTTTTTT,CASSRQGADTGELFF
16,TRBJ2-5,TRBV9,TRBD2,-,TGTGCCAGCAGCCCCCACCCGGCGGGAGGCCAAGAGACCCAGTACTTC,CASSPHPAGGQETQYF
15,TRBJ2-3,TRBV15,TRBD2,few,TGTGCCACCAGCCAAACGGGGGGAAGCACAGATACGCAGTATTTT,CATSQTGGSTDTQYF
16,TRBJ2-3,TRBV16,-,few,TGTGCCAGCAGCCAATCTCGGGCTAGCGAGTTGAATACGCAGTATTTT,CASSQSRASELNTQYF
16,TRBJ2-6,TRBV12-3/TRBV12-4,TRBD1,few,TGTGCCAGCAGTCCCAATACAGGGGCTGGGGCCAACGTCCTGACTTTC,CASSPNTGAGANVLTF
14,TRBJ2-5,TRBV7-9,-,-,TGTGCCAGCAGCTTAGGAACAGGGATGGAGACCCAGTACTTC,CASSLGTGMETQYF
15,TRBJ2-5,TRBV12-5,TRBD2,-,TGTGCTAGTGGGCTCTGGCGGGAGGGCCTTAAGACCCAGTACTTC,CASGLWREGLKTQYF
16,TRBJ1-2,TRBV12-3/TRBV12-4,TRBD1,many,TGTGCCAGCAGTTTAAGCGGGACAGGAAGGAACTATGGCTACACCTTC,CASSLSGTGRNYGYTF
14,TRBJ1-1,TRBV28,-,-,TGTGCCAGCAACACGGGGGGTACGGACACTGAAGCTTTCTTT,CASNTGGTDTEAFF
16,TRBJ1-1,TRBV19,TRBD1,few,TGTGCCAGTAGGACTAGGGAGGGGGCGCGGAACACTGAAGCTTTCTTT,CASRTREGARNTEAFF
16,TRBJ2-3,TRBV27,TRBD2,many,TGTGCCAGCAGTCCCGGACTAGCGGGAGTCACAGATACGCAGTATTTT,CASSPGLAGVTDTQYF
12,TRBJ1-2,TRBV7-9,TRBD1,few,TGTGCCAGCAGCTTAGGGACAGGTGTTGCCACCTTC,CASSLGTGVATF
15,TRBJ2-7,TRBV5-5,-,-,TGTGCCAGCAGCTTGTACAAGGGCCCCTCCTACGAGCAGTACTTC,CASSLYKGPSYEQYF
14,TRBJ2-5,TRBV2,-,-,TGTGCCAGCAGTGAAGCGCTTCGTGGGGAGACCCAGTACTTC,CASSEALRGETQYF
16,TRBJ2-7,TRBV14,-,-,TGTGCCAGCAGCCAAGGGTTCGGGACCTACCCCCTGGAGCAGTACTTC,CASSQGFGTYPLEQYF
12,TRBJ2-1,TRBV5-1,TRBD1,many,TGCGCCAGCTGGGACAGGGAGAATGAGCAGTTCTTC,CASWDRENEQFF
15,TRBJ1-6,TRBV6-1,-,-,TGTGCCAGCAGTGAATTTCCGGGTGATGATTCACCCCTCCACTTT,CASSEFPGDDSPLHF
17,TRBJ2-5,TRBV11-2,TRBD1,few,TGTGCCAGCGTACTTGGGCCCTGGACAGGGGGCAGAGAGACCCAGTACTTC,CASVLGPWTGGRETQYF
17,TRBJ2-3,TRBV7-2,-,-,TGTGCCAGCAGCTTATCGGCAGGGCACCCTAGCACAGATACGCAGTATTTT,CASSLSAGHPSTDTQYF
14,TRBJ2-1,TRBV9,-,-,TGTGCCAGCAGCGTAGATGAGGCGGGAAGGGAGCAGTTCTTC,CASSVDEAGREQFF
13,TRBJ2-1,TRBV5-1,-,-,TGCGCCAGCAGCTTGGAGTTCCGGGCCGGTAGGTTCTTC,CASSLEFRAGRFF
17,TRBJ2-6,TRBV7-6,-,-,TGTGCCAGCAGCTTAGTTAGCGGACTCTCTGGGGCCAACGTCCTGACTTTC,CASSLVSGLSGANVLTF
18,TRBJ2-2,TRBV11-1,-,-,TGTGCCAGCAGCTTAGGGTTTTCAATATCTACCGACACCGGGGAGCTGTTTTTT,CASSLGFSISTDTGELFF
14,TRBJ2-7,TRBV27,TRBD2,-,TGTGCCAGCAGTTTATCCGGGAGGAACTACGAGCAGTACTTC,CASSLSGRNYEQYF
14,TRBJ1-1,TRBV7-8,-,-,TGTGCCAGCAGCTTAGTGGTCCGGAACACTGAAGCTTTCTTT,CASSLVVRNTEAFF
17,TRBJ1-5,TRBV15,TRBD1,-,TGTGCCACCAGCAGAGATTACGGGACAGGGAACGATCAGCCCCAGCATTTT,CATSRDYGTGNDQPQHF
13,TRBJ1-2,TRBV6-1,-,many,TGTGCCAGCAGTGAACTCGGATTGTATGGCTACACCTTC,CASSELGLYGYTF
18,TRBJ2-4,TRBV12-3/TRBV12-4,TRBD2,many,TGTGCCAGCAGTTGGCTAGCGGGCTCGTTACTAGCCAAAAACATTCAGTACTTC,CASSWLAGSLLAKNIQYF
13,TRBJ2-3,TRBV20-1,-,-,TGCAGTGCAAGACCCTTTAGCACAGATACGCAGTATTTT,CSARPFSTDTQYF
17,TRBJ2-6,TRBV27,-,-,TGTGCCAGCAGTCCGTCTCGAGGGTTCACTGGGGCCAACGTCCTGACTTTC,CASSPSRGFTGANVLTF
14,TRBJ1-4,TRBV5-1,TRBD1,many,TGCGCCAGCAGCCTCCTGGACAGGGGGCTAAAACTGTTTTTT,CASSLLDRGLKLFF
16,TRBJ2-1,TRBV6-1,-,-,TGTGCCAGCAGCGATGAACGGGGGCCCATATACAATGAGCAGTTCTTC,CASSDERGPIYNEQFF
12,TRBJ1-4,TRBV15,-,few,TGTGCCACCAGCAGAGCTGGTGAAAAACTGTTTTTT,CATSRAGEKLFF
16,TRBJ2-5,TRBV5-1,TRBD2,-,TGCGCCAGCAGCTACACATCTAGCGGGGGTACGGAGACCCAGTACTTC,CASSYTSSGGTETQYF
15,TRBJ2-3,TRBV27,-,few,TGTGCCAGCAGGTCCAGTGGGGCCGGCACAGATACGCAGTATTTT,CASRSSGAGTDTQYF
15,TRBJ2-7,TRBV15,TRBD1,-,TGTGCCACCAGCAGAGATCGGGCAGGGGGATACGAGCAGTACTTC,CATSRDRAGGYEQYF
15,TRBJ2-6,TRBV3-1,-,-,TGTGCCAGCAGCCCCGGCCCTCCTGGGGCCAACGTCCTGACTTTC,CASSPGPPGANVLTF
13,TRBJ2-7,TRBV29-1,-,-,TGCAGCGTTGGCGAGGGAGCCTCCTACGAGCAGTACTTC,CSVGEGASYEQYF
15,TRBJ2-3,TRBV28,-,-,TGTGCCAGCAGTACGGGGGGGACAGGTCCAGATACGCAGTATTTT,CASSTGGTGPDTQYF
18,TRBJ2-6,TRBV18,TRBD1,few,TGTGCCAGCTCACCGCTCAAACAGGGGAATACTGGGGCCAACGTCCTGACTTTC,CASSPLKQGNTGANVLTF
13,TRBJ1-2,TRBV6-6,TRBD1,many,TGTGCCAGCAGTTATGGGACAGGGGGCGGCTACACCTTC,CASSYGTGGGYTF
14,TRBJ2-7,TRBV28,-,-,TGTGCCAGTGCCACAGGGTCTTACGCCTACGAGCAGTACTTC,CASATGSYAYEQYF
11,TRBJ1-1,TRBV28,-,-,TGTGCCAGCAGCTCACCTCGAGAAGCTTTCTTT,CASSSPREAFF